The rows below give T cell receptor beta chains drawn from one sample of a study of T-cell memory formation after mild COVID-19. MiXCR, applied by TCRdb to the 5' RACE reads, yields one record per CDR3 protein. The table lists around 180,000 distinct CDR3 sequences, 16% of them singletons. Sequencing input: PBMCs or a T cell subset sorted from them (not recorded which). These receptors originate from an adult woman who had mild COVID-19 (a few samples of this study predate the infection). Cell type and time point are not known. Both conserved end residues are part of each CDR3. The D gene is left open where the match is weak. The size entry is marked missing in some rows and otherwise reads once, few, many or a size class.

D	V	J	size	DNA	CDR3
NA	TRBV7-9	TRBJ1-1	many	TGTGCCAGCGCAAAAGACAGGATTGAAGCTTTCTTT	CASAKDRIEAFF
TRBD2	TRBV7-9	TRBJ2-3	NA	TGTGCCAGCACCTTAGGCCCCCGGGGGGAAAGCACAGATACGCAGTATTTT	CASTLGPRGESTDTQYF
NA	TRBV7-2	TRBJ1-5	few	TGTGCCAGCAGCTTAATGAGGTGGGGGGTCAGTCAGCCCCAGCATTTT	CASSLMRWGVSQPQHF
NA	TRBV20-1	TRBJ2-1	NA	TGCAGTGCTAGCTCATCTGGGGATTTCTTAGGTTCCTACAATGAGCAGTTCTTC	CSASSSGDFLGSYNEQFF
NA	TRBV27	TRBJ2-5	NA	TGTGCCAGCAGTTTATGGGGGGCAGGGGAGACCCAGTACTTC	CASSLWGAGETQYF
TRBD2	TRBV5-1	TRBJ2-7	many	TGCGCCAGCAGCTTGAGCGGGAGCACCTACGAGCAGTACTTC	CASSLSGSTYEQYF
NA	TRBV5-1	TRBJ2-6	NA	TGCGCCAGCAGCTTGGAGTTCCAGGGTTTCTCTGGGGCCAACGTCCTGACTTTC	CASSLEFQGFSGANVLTF
NA	TRBV29-1	TRBJ2-7	few	TGCAGCGTTGGAGGGGCGCCTTACGAGCAGTACTTC	CSVGGAPYEQYF
NA	TRBV30	TRBJ2-2	NA	TGTGCCTGGAGTATAGGGGATCGCACCGGGGAGCTGTTTTTT	CAWSIGDRTGELFF
NA	TRBV12-3/TRBV12-4	TRBJ2-2	few	TGTGCCATTCAACGTGACGCGAACACCGGGGAGCTGTTTTTT	CAIQRDANTGELFF
NA	TRBV3-1	TRBJ1-5	NA	TGTGCCAGCAGCGGGACAAGAAGCAATCAGCCCCAGCATTTT	CASSGTRSNQPQHF
TRBD1	TRBV29-1	TRBJ2-1	many	TGCAGCGGACATGACAGGGCCTACAATGAGCAGTTCTTC	CSGHDRAYNEQFF
TRBD1	TRBV6-5	TRBJ1-2	few	TGTGCCAGCAGTCTCTCCAGGGGGTTGGATGGCTACACCTTC	CASSLSRGLDGYTF
TRBD2	TRBV4-2	TRBJ2-5	NA	TGTGCCAGCAGCCAAGTCCGACTAGCCCAGTCTGGGGGAAAGACCCAGTACTTC	CASSQVRLAQSGGKTQYF
NA	TRBV24-1	TRBJ2-4	NA	TGTGCCACCAGTGATTTTTCACACATTCAGTACTTC	CATSDFSHIQYF
TRBD2	TRBV24-1	TRBJ2-1	NA	TGTGCCACCAGTGTGGAATTGAGCGGGACGCGTCACAATGAGCAGTTCTTC	CATSVELSGTRHNEQFF
NA	TRBV5-5	TRBJ2-6	few	TGTGCCAGCGAGAGAATTGGCTCTGGGGCCAACGTCCTGACTTTC	CASERIGSGANVLTF
NA	TRBV20-1	TRBJ1-5	NA	TGCAGTGCCGAGCGGGGGGGAACAGCCCAGCATTTT	CSAERGGTAQHF
NA	TRBV3-1	TRBJ1-6	few	TGTGCCAGCAGGCGACATTATAATTCACCCCTCCACTTT	CASRRHYNSPLHF
NA	TRBV12-3/TRBV12-4	TRBJ1-1	NA	TGTGCCAGCAGTAATGTGACGGGGAAAGCTTTCTTT	CASSNVTGKAFF
TRBD1	TRBV7-3	TRBJ2-3	many	TGTGCCAGCAGCTGGACCGGGACAGTAGGGACCGATACGCAGTATTTT	CASSWTGTVGTDTQYF
TRBD1	TRBV2	TRBJ2-2	few	TGTGCCAGCAGGCTGGACAGGGTTGACGGCGGGGAGCTGTTTTTT	CASRLDRVDGGELFF
NA	TRBV7-9	TRBJ2-3	NA	TGTGCCAGCAGCTCAAGGGTAGCGGGGACAGCCACAGATACGCAGTATTTT	CASSSRVAGTATDTQYF
TRBD1	TRBV11-2	TRBJ1-1	NA	TGTGCCAGCAGCTTAGCGTCAGGGGGGAACACTGAAGCTTTCTTT	CASSLASGGNTEAFF
NA	TRBV7-9	TRBJ2-1	few	TGTGCCAGCAGCTTAGCTGGAGGGGGAGCCTACAATGAGCAGTTCTTC	CASSLAGGGAYNEQFF
TRBD1	TRBV12-3/TRBV12-4	TRBJ2-5	many	TGTGCCAGCATGGGGTCCCCTACGAGGGGGCGGGAGACCCAGTACTTC	CASMGSPTRGRETQYF
TRBD2	TRBV24-1	TRBJ2-1	many	TGTGCCACCAGTGAGTCGACTAGCGGGAGTTTGAATGAGCAGTTCTTC	CATSESTSGSLNEQFF
NA	TRBV4-2	TRBJ2-5	few	TGTGCCAGCAGCCAAGAGGAGTCGCTTATTGGAGGGGAGACCCAGTACTTC	CASSQEESLIGGETQYF
TRBD2	TRBV30	TRBJ2-1	NA	TGTGCCTGGACCCTAACGGGGGGTCAATTACTCAATGAGCAGTTCTTC	CAWTLTGGQLLNEQFF
TRBD2	TRBV7-9	TRBJ2-1	few	TGTGCCAGCAGCTACAGGACTAGCGGGACCCACAATGAGCAGTTCTTC	CASSYRTSGTHNEQFF
NA	TRBV5-5	TRBJ2-7	few	TGTGCCAGCAGCTTGTGGGCAGGCCGTTCCTACGAGCAGTACTTC	CASSLWAGRSYEQYF
NA	TRBV30	TRBJ2-1	NA	TGTGCCTGGAGTGCGGAAACCTCCTACAATGAGCAGTTCTTC	CAWSAETSYNEQFF
NA	TRBV29-1	TRBJ2-5	NA	TGCAGCGTTGGCCGAAATCGCGGGGAGACCCAGTACTTC	CSVGRNRGETQYF
TRBD2	TRBV12-3/TRBV12-4	TRBJ2-1	NA	TGTGCCAGCAGTTTATGGGTACTAGCGGGATCCAATGAGCAGTTCTTC	CASSLWVLAGSNEQFF
NA	TRBV7-8	TRBJ2-6	few	TGTGCCAGCAGCTTGATGCAGGGGTTATTCTCTGGGGCCAACGTCCTGACTTTC	CASSLMQGLFSGANVLTF
NA	TRBV12-3/TRBV12-4	TRBJ1-1	NA	TGTGCCAGCAGCTTCGAACCCCAGGGGTCTAGTGAAGCTTTCTTT	CASSFEPQGSSEAFF
NA	TRBV20-1	TRBJ2-3	NA	TGCAGTGCAGCCGACCCCCGGGGGGCCGAGGGCACAGATACGCAGTATTTT	CSAADPRGAEGTDTQYF
NA	TRBV11-2	TRBJ1-3	NA	TGTGCCAGCAGCTTATGGGGTTTTGGACATAACGGAAACACCATATATTTT	CASSLWGFGHNGNTIYF
TRBD2	TRBV20-1	TRBJ2-7	NA	TGCAGTGCTGGAAAAGCGGGGGGCAGATCCTACGAGCAGTACTTC	CSAGKAGGRSYEQYF
NA	TRBV12-3/TRBV12-4	TRBJ2-7	NA	TGTGCCAGCACCGCCAGGGGGGGCCACGAGCAGTACTTC	CASTARGGHEQYF
TRBD2	TRBV4-2	TRBJ2-1	few	TGTGCCAGCAGCCAAGGTCGGACTAGCGGCGACAATGAGCAGTTCTTC	CASSQGRTSGDNEQFF
NA	TRBV7-9	TRBJ2-5	many	TGTGCCAGCAGCTTAGGACTCAGCGAGGGAGAGACCCAGTACTTC	CASSLGLSEGETQYF
TRBD2	TRBV29-1	TRBJ2-1	NA	TGCAGCGTTGCGTATACTAGCGCCTACAATGAGCAGTTCTTC	CSVAYTSAYNEQFF
TRBD1	TRBV5-1	TRBJ1-1	once	TGCGCCAGCAGCTTGGCCACAGGGGTTACTGAAGCTTTCTTT	CASSLATGVTEAFF
NA	TRBV19	TRBJ2-1	few	TGTGCCAGGGACCCCGGGGGGCGAGGCGATGAGCAGTTCTTC	CARDPGGRGDEQFF
NA	TRBV7-2	TRBJ2-7	NA	TGTGCCAGCAGCTTAAGTACAGCCCGTACCTACGAGCAGTACTTC	CASSLSTARTYEQYF
NA	TRBV24-1	TRBJ2-5	NA	TGTGCCACCAGTGATTCTGAACCCAAAGAGACCCAGTACTTC	CATSDSEPKETQYF
TRBD2	TRBV5-1	TRBJ2-3	NA	TGCGCCAGCACGGGACTAGCGGGAGGCACAGATACGCAGTATTTT	CASTGLAGGTDTQYF
NA	TRBV29-1	TRBJ2-4	few	TGCAGCGTTGAAGGTCAGGGAAACATTCAGTACTTC	CSVEGQGNIQYF
NA	TRBV9	TRBJ2-4	NA	TGTGCCAGCAGCCCCCGACTGGGATCGTACATTCAGTACTTC	CASSPRLGSYIQYF
TRBD1	TRBV6-2/TRBV6-3	TRBJ2-1	NA	TGTGCCAGCAGTTCTCGAGGAAGGGGGCCTTACAATGAGCAGTTCTTC	CASSSRGRGPYNEQFF
TRBD2	TRBV2	TRBJ2-1	NA	TGTGCCAGCACCCAGACTAGCGGGGGGGCACGTGAGCAGTTCTTC	CASTQTSGGAREQFF
NA	TRBV7-2	TRBJ2-1	many	TGTGCCAGCAGCTTTCGGGAGACTAGTGAGCAGTTCTTC	CASSFRETSEQFF
NA	TRBV12-3/TRBV12-4	TRBJ2-5	few	TGTGCCAGCAGCTCCGTGGGGGAGACCCAGTACTTC	CASSSVGETQYF